This T cell receptor beta chain was recovered during a study of T cell responses to AZD1222 COVID-19 vaccine. The germline CDR1 and CDR2 sequences are SGHNT and YYREEE (reference sequence). V lost 1 base and J lost 0, with 7 bases in between. This CDR3 has 14 residues. Overall study findings and caveats: Reportedly, close to half of spike-specific TCRs are directed against unmutated variant regions. Baseline seropositives among AZD1222 recipients totaled only 5 to 7.

In regard to this clone: Its target is unknown.

The method was immunoSEQ multiplex PCR; TCRdb's version includes in-frame clones alone and lacks a portion of them. This sample has around 100,000 clones, with about nine tenths found just once. V gene TRBV5-4 combines with J gene TRBJ1-2; TRBD1 is a possible D gene (5 bases). The material was peripheral blood, obtained on day 0 of AZD1222 vaccination. The clonotype was recovered from an adult in good health. The CDR3 DNA reads TGTGCCAGCAGCTTGATGGGGCCTAACTATGGCTACACCTTC. As protein: CASSLMGPNYGYTF.